A selection of T cell receptor beta chains follows, all from one sample in a study of cytomegalovirus exposure and HLA in healthy donors. Only in-frame clones appear in the TCRdb table, and some are missing; sequencing was by immunoSEQ multiplex PCR. The profile shows roughly 190,000 clones, about 83% of them singletons. The sequenced sample consisted of PBMCs. The receptors come from a woman between 45 and 65 years old in good health and CMV-seropositive. Each CDR3 is given without its conserved first and last residue. Each record gives: V gene, clone size, CDR3 protein. The listing skips clone size in some rows; elsewhere it reads once, few, many or a size class.

>TRBV7-9|.
ASSLGGGTAATYEQY
>TRBV7-9|.
ASRSKTGDNGYT
>TRBV7-9|.
ASSLGLVRDMNTEAF
>TRBV9|.
ASGGAAETQY
>TRBV6-1|.
ASNLQGRQGAAF
>TRBV9|.
ASSVERATDTQY
>TRBV7-3|few
ASSKQGAGYNSPLH
>TRBV5-1|.
ASSLSPGQGAEAF
>TRBV14|.
ASSQDWVAGVYGEQF
>TRBV15|once
ATSREGRQQETQY
>TRBV2|.
ASSSTGGSTEAF
>TRBV9|.
ASSAPGTVGSEAF
>TRBV7-2|few
ASSLVRTGVDNQPQH
>TRBV19|.
ASSTQRSGNTIY
>TRBV6-5|.
ASSYPARGPEVEQY
>TRBV5-4|.
ASSPGGTKGIYNSPLH
>TRBV9|.
ASSVTSFHPDTQY
>TRBV11-2|.
ASSLGRVNTEAF
>TRBV5-6|.
ASSLVGQGTRGYT
>TRBV4-3|.
ASSEGTGGGPETQY
>TRBV7-2|.
ASSLVGQKNQPQH
>TRBV5-4|.
ASSAIGMEGNTIY
>TRBV28|.
ASTPPAGVQGYGYT
>TRBV6-5|.
ASSFVGGHSYEQY
>TRBV29-1|.
SVEHMRRGNTGELF
>TRBV7-2|.
ASSLASPEAF
>TRBV27|.
ASSLTGPDTQY